This TCR beta chain was profiled in a study of cytomegalovirus exposure and HLA in healthy donors. Across the study: Earlier, approximately 190 million T cells were analyzed, and some 120 million unique TCR beta sequences were found among them.

Germline V gene data show CDR1 as SGDLS and CDR2 as YYNGEE. CDR3 size: 13 residues. V was clipped by 6 bases and J by 6 bases, with 13 bases between them. PCR involved 60 Vbeta and 13 Jbeta primers. TCRdb's copy holds only in-frame clones and misses some; the assay was immunoSEQ multiplex PCR. The sample has about 80,000 clones; over 70% are singletons. In its sample, this clone was seen a few times. Its cognate antigen is unknown. The study, taken as a whole, reports: Among the most significant clusters, several appeared linked to common viral pathogens in a later analysis. Presence/absence analyses assumed roughly uniform sequencing depth across donors, which may not hold. The study labeled 150 or so TCR beta chains cytomegalovirus-associated.

The sample comprised PBMCs. The genes are TRBV9 and TRBJ2-1; perhaps TRBD2 as D (5 bases). The clonotype originates from a middle-aged man in good health and CMV-seropositive. CDR3 region: CASTPETSNEQFF. The CDR3 DNA follows: TGTGCCAGCACTCCCGAAACTAGCAATGAGCAGTTCTTC.